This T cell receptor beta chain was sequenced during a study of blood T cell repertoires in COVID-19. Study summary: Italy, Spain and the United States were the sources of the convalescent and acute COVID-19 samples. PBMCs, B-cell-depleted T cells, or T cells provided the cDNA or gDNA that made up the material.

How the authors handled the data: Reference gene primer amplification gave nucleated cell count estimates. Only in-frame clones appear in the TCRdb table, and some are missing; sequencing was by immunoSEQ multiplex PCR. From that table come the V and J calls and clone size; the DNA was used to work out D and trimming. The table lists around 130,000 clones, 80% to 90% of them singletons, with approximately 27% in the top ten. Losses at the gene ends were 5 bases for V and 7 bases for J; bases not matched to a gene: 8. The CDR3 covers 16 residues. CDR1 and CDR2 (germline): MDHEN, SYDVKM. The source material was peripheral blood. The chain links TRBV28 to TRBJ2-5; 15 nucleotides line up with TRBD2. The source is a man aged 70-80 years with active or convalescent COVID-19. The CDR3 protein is CASSPLRTSGRGTQYF. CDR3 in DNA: TGTGCCAGCAGTCCCCTCCGGACTAGCGGGAGGGGGACCCAGTACTTC.